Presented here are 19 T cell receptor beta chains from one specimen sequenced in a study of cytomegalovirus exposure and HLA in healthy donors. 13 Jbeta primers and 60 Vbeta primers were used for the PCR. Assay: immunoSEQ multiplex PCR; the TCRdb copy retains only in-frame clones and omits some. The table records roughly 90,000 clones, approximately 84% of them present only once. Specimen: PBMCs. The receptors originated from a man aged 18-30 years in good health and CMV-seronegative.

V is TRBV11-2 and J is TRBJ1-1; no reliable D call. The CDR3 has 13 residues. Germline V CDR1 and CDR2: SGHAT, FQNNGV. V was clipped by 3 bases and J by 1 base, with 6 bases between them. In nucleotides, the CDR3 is TGTGCCAGCAGCTTTTCAGGGAACACTGAAGCTTTCTTT. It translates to CASSFSGNTEAFF.

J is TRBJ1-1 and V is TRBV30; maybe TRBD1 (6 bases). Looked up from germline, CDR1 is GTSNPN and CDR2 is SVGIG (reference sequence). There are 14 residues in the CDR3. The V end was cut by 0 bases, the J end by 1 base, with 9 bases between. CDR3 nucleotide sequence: TGTGCCTGGAGTGTGGGGGCGTCGAACACTGAAGCTTTCTTT. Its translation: CAWSVGASNTEAFF.

CDR3 nucleotide sequence: TGTGCCACCAGCAACGACAGGTCCTACAATGAGCAGTTCTTC. Protein sequence: CATSNDRSYNEQFF. The chain joins TRBV15 to TRBJ2-1, with D possibly matching TRBD1 (6 bases). The CDR3 loop spans 14 amino acids. CDR1 and CDR2 (germline): LNHNV, YYDKDF (reference sequence). V was clipped by 4 bases and J by 1 base, with 8 bases between them.

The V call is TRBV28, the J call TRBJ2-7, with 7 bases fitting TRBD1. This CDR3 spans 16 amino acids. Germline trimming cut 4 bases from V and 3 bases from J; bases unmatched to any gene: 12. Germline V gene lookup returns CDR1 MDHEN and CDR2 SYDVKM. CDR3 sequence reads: CASSSTGLPASYEQYF. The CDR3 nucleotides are TGTGCCAGCAGTTCGACAGGGCTCCCTGCGAGCTACGAGCAGTACTTC. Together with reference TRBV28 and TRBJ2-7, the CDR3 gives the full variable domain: DVKVTQSSRYLVKRTGEKVFLECVQDMDHENMFWYRQDPGLGLRLIYFSYDVKMKEKGDIPEGYSVSREKKERFSLILESASTNQTSMYLCASSSTGLPASYEQYFGPGTRLTVT.

The CDR3 region has the DNA TGTGCCAGCAGCGCTATTAGGACGGGAGATGAGCAGTTCTTC. Residues: CASSAIRTGDEQFF. The chain recombines TRBV5-6 with TRBJ2-1; a possible D gene is TRBD2 (6 bases). Germline values: CDR1 SGHDT, CDR2 YYEEEE. Trimming left V 4 bases short and J 8 bases short, with 16 bases between. The CDR3 sequence is 14 residues long.

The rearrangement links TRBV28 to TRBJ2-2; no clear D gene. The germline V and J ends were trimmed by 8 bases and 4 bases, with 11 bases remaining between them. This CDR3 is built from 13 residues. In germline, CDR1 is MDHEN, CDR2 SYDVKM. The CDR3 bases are TGTGCCAGCGGCCGGGTACGCACCGGGGAGCTGTTTTTT. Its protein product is CASGRVRTGELFF.

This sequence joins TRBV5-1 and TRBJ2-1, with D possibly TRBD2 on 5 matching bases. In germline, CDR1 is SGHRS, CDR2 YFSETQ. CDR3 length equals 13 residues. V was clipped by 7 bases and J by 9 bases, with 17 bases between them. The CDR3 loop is CASSGGSRAEQFF. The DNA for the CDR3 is TGCGCCAGCTCAGGAGGTTCGCGGGCTGAGCAGTTCTTC.

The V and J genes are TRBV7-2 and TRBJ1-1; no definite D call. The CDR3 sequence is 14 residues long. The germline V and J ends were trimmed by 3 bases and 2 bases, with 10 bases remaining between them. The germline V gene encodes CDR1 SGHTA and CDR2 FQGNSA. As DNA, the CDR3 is TGTGCCAGCAGCTTCTCACACCCTAACACTGAAGCTTTCTTT. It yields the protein CASSFSHPNTEAFF.

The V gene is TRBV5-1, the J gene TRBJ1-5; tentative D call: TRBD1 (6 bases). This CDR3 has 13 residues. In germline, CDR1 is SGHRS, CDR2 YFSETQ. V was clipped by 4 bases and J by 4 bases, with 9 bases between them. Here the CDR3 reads CASSTGQNQPQHF. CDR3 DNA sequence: TGCGCCAGCAGCACAGGACAGAATCAGCCCCAGCATTTT.

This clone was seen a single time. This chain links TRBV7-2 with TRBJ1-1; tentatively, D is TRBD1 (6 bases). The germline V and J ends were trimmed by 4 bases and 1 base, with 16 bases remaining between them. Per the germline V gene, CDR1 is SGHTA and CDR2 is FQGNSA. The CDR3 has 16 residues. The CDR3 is CASSSPQTGQNTEAFF. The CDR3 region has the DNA TGTGCCAGCAGCTCCCCCCAGACAGGACAGAACACTGAAGCTTTCTTT.

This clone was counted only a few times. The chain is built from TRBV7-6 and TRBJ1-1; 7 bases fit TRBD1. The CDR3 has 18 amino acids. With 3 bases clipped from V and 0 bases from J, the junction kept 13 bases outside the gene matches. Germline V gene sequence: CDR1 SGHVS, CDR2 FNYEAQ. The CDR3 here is CASSLLPRDSIMNTEAFF. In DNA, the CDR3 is TGTGCCAGCAGCTTGTTGCCCCGGGACAGTATCATGAACACTGAAGCTTTCTTT.

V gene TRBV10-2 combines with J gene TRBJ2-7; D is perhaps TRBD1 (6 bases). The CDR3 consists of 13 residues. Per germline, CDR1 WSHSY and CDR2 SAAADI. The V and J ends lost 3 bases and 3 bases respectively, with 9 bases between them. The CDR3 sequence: CASSDQGYYEQYF. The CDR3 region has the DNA TGCGCCAGCAGTGACCAGGGGTACTACGAGCAGTACTTC.

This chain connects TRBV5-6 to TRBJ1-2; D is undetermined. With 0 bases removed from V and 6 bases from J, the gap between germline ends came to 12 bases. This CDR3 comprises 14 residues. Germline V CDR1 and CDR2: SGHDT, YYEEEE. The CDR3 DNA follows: TGTGCCAGCAGCTTGGTTCGCGGAACGGATGGCTACACCTTC. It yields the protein CASSLVRGTDGYTF.

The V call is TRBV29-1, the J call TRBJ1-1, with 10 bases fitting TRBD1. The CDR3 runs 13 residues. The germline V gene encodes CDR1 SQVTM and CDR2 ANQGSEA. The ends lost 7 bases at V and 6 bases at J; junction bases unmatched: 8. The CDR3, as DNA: TGCAGCGCCAGACAGGGGGCGGTGGCTGAAGCTTTCTTT. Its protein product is CSARQGAVAEAFF.

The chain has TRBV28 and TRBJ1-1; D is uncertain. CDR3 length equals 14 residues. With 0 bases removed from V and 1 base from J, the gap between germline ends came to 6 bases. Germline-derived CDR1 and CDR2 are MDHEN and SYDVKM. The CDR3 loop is CASSLWEENTEAFF. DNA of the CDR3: TGTGCCAGCAGTTTATGGGAGGAGAACACTGAAGCTTTCTTT.

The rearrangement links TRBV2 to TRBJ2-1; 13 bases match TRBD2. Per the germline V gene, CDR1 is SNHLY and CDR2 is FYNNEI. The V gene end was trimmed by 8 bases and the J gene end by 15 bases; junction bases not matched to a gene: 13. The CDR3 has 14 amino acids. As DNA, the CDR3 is TGTGCCAGCGGAACTAGCGGGAGGGCCTCAGGGGGGTTCTTC. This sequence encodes CASGTSGRASGGFF. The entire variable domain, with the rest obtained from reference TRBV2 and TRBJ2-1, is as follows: EPEVTQTPSHQVTQMGQEVILRCVPISNHLYFYWYRQILGQKVEFLVSFYNNEISEKSEIFDDQFSVERPDGSNFTLKIRSTKLEDSAMYFCASGTSGRASGGFFGPGTRLTVL.

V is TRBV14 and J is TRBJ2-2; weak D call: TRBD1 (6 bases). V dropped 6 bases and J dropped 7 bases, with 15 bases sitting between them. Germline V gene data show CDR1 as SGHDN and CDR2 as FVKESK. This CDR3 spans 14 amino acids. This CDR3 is CASRPTGLGGELFF. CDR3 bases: TGTGCCAGCAGACCCACAGGGTTGGGCGGGGAGCTGTTTTTT. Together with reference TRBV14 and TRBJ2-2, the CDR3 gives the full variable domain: EAGVTQFPSHSVIEKGQTVTLRCDPISGHDNLYWYRRVMGKEIKFLLHFVKESKQDESGMPNNRFLAERTGGTYSTLKVQPAELEDSGVYFCASRPTGLGGELFFGEGSRLTVL.

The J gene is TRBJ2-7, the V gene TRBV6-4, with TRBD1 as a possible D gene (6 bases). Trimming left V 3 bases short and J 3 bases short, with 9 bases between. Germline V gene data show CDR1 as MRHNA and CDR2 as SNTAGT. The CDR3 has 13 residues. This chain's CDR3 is CASSEVQGYEQYF. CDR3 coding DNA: TGTGCCAGCAGTGAAGTACAGGGCTACGAGCAGTACTTC.

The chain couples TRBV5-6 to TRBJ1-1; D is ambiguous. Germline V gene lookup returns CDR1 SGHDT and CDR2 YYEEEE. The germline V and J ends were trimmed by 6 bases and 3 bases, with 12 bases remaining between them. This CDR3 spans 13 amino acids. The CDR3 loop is CASIWNGDTEAFF. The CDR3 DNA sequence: TGTGCCAGCATCTGGAACGGGGACACTGAAGCTTTCTTT.